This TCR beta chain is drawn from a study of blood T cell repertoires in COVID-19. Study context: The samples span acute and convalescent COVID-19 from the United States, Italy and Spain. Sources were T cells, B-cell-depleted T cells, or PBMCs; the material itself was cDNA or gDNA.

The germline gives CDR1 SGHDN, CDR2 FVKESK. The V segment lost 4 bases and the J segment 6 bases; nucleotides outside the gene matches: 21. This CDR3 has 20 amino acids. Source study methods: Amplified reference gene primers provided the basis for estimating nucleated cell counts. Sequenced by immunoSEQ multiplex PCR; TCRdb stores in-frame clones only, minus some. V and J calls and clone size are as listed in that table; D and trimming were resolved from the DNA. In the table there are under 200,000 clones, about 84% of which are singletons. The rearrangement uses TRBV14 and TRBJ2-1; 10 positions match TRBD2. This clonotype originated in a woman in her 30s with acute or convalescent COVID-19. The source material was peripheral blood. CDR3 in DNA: TGTGCCAGCAGCCTCTCTGTTGCTAGCGGGAGAAAAAAGGTCTCCAATGAGCAGTTCTTC. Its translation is CASSLSVASGRKKVSNEQFF.